These T cell receptor beta chains were read from a single sample in a study of T cell responses to AZD1222 COVID-19 vaccine. Repertoires were generated with immunoSEQ multiplex PCR, while TCRdb's copy carries only in-frame clones and drops some. The table shows 150,000 or so clones, with around nine tenths occurring only once. The material was peripheral blood, obtained on day 0 of AZD1222 vaccination. These receptors all come from an adult in good health. The CDR3 runs from the conserved cysteine through the conserved F or W. Fields, in order: CDR3 protein, CDR3 DNA, D gene, clone size, V gene, J gene. A D gene is named only where the DNA matches it firmly. The size of a clone is reported for some rows only, either as once, few or many, or as a class for expanded clones.

CASSAPGGSYEQYF	TGTGCCAGCAGCGCCCCGGGGGGATCCTACGAGCAGTACTTC	TRBD2	.	TRBV7-6	TRBJ2-7
CATSDFGGASRNEQFF	TGTGCCACCAGTGATTTCGGAGGGGCAAGCCGGAATGAGCAGTTCTTC	.	.	TRBV24-1	TRBJ2-1
CASSQGAAAGQPQHF	TGTGCCAGCAGCCAGGGGGCTGCGGCCGGGCAGCCCCAGCATTTT	TRBD1	.	TRBV5-4	TRBJ1-5
CASVAYGGEDEKLFF	TGTGCCAGCGTAGCTTACGGAGGGGAGGATGAAAAACTGTTTTTT	.	.	TRBV7-9	TRBJ1-4
CASSFQGANTEAFF	TGTGCCAGCAGCTTTCAGGGGGCGAACACTGAAGCTTTCTTT	TRBD1	.	TRBV7-2	TRBJ1-1
CASTGVGSYEQYF	TGTGCCAGTACAGGGGTGGGATCCTACGAGCAGTACTTC	TRBD1	.	TRBV7-9	TRBJ2-7
CASSFGQVGEKLFF	TGTGCCAGCAGCTTTGGGCAGGTCGGCGAAAAACTGTTTTTT	.	.	TRBV7-8	TRBJ1-4
CAISARGGWYF	TGTGCCATCAGTGCCAGGGGGGGATGGTACTTC	.	.	TRBV10-3	TRBJ2-7
CASSDRDNSPLHF	TGTGCCAGCAGTGACAGGGATAATTCACCCCTCCACTTT	.	.	TRBV6-4	TRBJ1-6
CASSQVRRGDTQYF	TGCGCCAGCAGCCAAGTTCGGAGGGGAGATACGCAGTATTTT	.	once	TRBV4-1	TRBJ2-3
CASSEPPSGNTIYF	TGTGCCAGCAGTGAGCCCCCCTCTGGAAACACCATATATTTT	.	.	TRBV6-1	TRBJ1-3
CSASQGDRYGYTF	TGCAGTGCTAGTCAGGGGGATCGCTATGGCTACACCTTC	TRBD1	.	TRBV20-1	TRBJ1-2
CATGGGRGPGNTIYF	TGTGCCACCGGGGGGGGCAGGGGGCCTGGAAACACCATATATTTT	TRBD1	.	TRBV28	TRBJ1-3
CSARAPGYTF	TGCAGCGCCAGGGCGCCCGGCTACACCTTC	.	.	TRBV29-1	TRBJ1-2
CASRPGGAYGYTF	TGTGCCAGCAGGCCGGGAGGGGCATATGGCTACACCTTC	.	.	TRBV12-3/TRBV12-4	TRBJ1-2
CASSAIPGAGRAFF	TGTGCCAGCAGTGCGATCCCGGGGGCCGGGAGGGCTTTCTTT	.	.	TRBV2	TRBJ1-1
CASRRDRGETEAFF	TGCGCCAGCAGAAGGGACAGGGGTGAAACTGAAGCTTTCTTT	TRBD1	.	TRBV5-1	TRBJ1-1
CASSLRRGRAFNEQFF	TGCGCCAGCAGCCTTCGGCGCGGGAGGGCCTTTAATGAGCAGTTCTTC	TRBD2	.	TRBV5-1	TRBJ2-1
CASSLGLAGVTPLHLNTGELFF	TGTGCCAGTAGTCTAGGACTAGCGGGAGTTACCCCCTTACACCTTAACACCGGGGAGCTGTTTTTT	TRBD2	.	TRBV19	TRBJ2-2
CASSLESARRYTEAFF	TGCGCCAGCAGCTTGGAATCGGCTCGGAGGTACACTGAAGCTTTCTTT	.	.	TRBV5-1	TRBJ1-1
CAISGGQGYEKLFF	TGTGCCATCAGTGGGGGACAGGGATATGAAAAACTGTTTTTT	TRBD1	.	TRBV10-3	TRBJ1-4
CASSQDLRTDTQYF	TGTGCCAGCAGCCAAGATCTCCGCACAGATACGCAGTATTTT	.	.	TRBV3-1/TRBV3-2	TRBJ2-3
CASSADRGGNSPLHF	TGTGCCAGTAGTGCCGACAGGGGAGGTAATTCACCCCTCCACTTT	TRBD1	.	TRBV19	TRBJ1-6
CASSLRTSLSTDTQYF	TGTGCCAGCAGTCTAAGGACTAGCCTGAGCACAGATACGCAGTATTTT	TRBD2	.	TRBV27	TRBJ2-3
CAYSTGSHGYTF	TGTGCCTACTCGACAGGGTCCCATGGCTACACCTTC	TRBD1	.	TRBV30	TRBJ1-2